Here is one TCR beta chain with its context. The record originates from a study of early T cells in non-severe SARS-CoV-2 infection. Study-level information: Chains were unpaired, as sequencing was done on bulk RNA from unsorted whole blood.

V dropped 10 bases and J dropped 4; count of bases not matched to a gene: 5. This CDR3 is 13 amino acids long. Germline V lookup: CDR1 MNHNS, CDR2 SASEGT. One entry per CDR3 protein, called by TCRdb with MiXCR from the 5' RACE reads. The sample yields tens of thousands of distinct CDR3 sequences, around 12% seen once. The rearrangement uses TRBV6-1 and TRBJ2-5; 11 nucleotides line up with TRBD2. This clonotype was obtained from an adult who was a healthcare worker with PCR-confirmed SARS-CoV-2 infection or an uninfected control (not recorded which). The donor label of this sample is uncertain. The specimen was whole blood, collected at baseline. The CDR3 sequence is CATLGTSGETQYF. The DNA of the CDR3 is TGTGCCACCCTTGGGACTAGCGGAGAGACCCAGTACTTC.